Here is one T cell receptor beta chain with its context. The antigen is unknown. The sample is drawn from a study of cytomegalovirus exposure and HLA in healthy donors. 60 Vbeta and 13 Jbeta primers were used in PCR. Some clones are missing from TCRdb's copy, which holds only in-frame ones; the method was immunoSEQ multiplex PCR. The top ten clones hold approximately 2.1% of a sample with roughly 200,000 clones, roughly 79% of them seen once. This CDR3 has 15 residues. Germline values: CDR1 MNHEY, CDR2 SVGAGI. V lost 5 bases to trimming and J lost 5 bases; unmatched junction nucleotides: 8. Whole-study findings and limits: Reports described diagnosis of cytomegalovirus status by the classifier as highly specific and sensitive. Reports state that TCR beta sequences accurately predicted most subjects' HLA-A and HLA-B alleles. An analysis done earlier found most TCR beta V segments productive about 90% or about 30% of the time.

This rearrangement joins TRBV6-5 to TRBJ2-2, with 7 bases aligning to TRBD2. This receptor was taken from a man between 25 and 39 years old in good health and CMV-seronegative. The sample was PBMCs. CDR3 protein: CASSPRTRGTGELFF. The CDR3, as DNA: TGTGCCAGCAGTCCAAGGACTAGAGGGACCGGGGAGCTGTTTTTT.